This TCR beta chain appears in the sequencing data of a study of cytotoxic CD8 clonotypes in ibrutinib-treated CLL. Study-wide points: Relative to age-matched healthy donors, clonality at baseline was higher, and it tracked circulating CD8+ T-cell counts. Stable or contracted on treatment, public clonotypes were also uncommon.

TCRdb's copy holds only in-frame clones and misses some; the assay was immunoSEQ multiplex PCR. Here the sample spans approximately 320,000 clones, about 61% being singletons. J lost 6 bases, V lost 8 bases, and 5 bases had no gene match. Germline CDR1 reads ENHRY; CDR2 reads SYGVKD. CDR3 length equals 14 residues. PBMCs were cryopreserved, and 1.5 to 2 micrograms of genomic DNA from them went into TCR beta libraries. With respect to this clone: Its antigen is undetermined.

V gene TRBV10-3 combines with J gene TRBJ2-7, with 15 bases identical to TRBD2. The sequence derives from a human donor with chronic lymphocytic leukemia. The specimen comprised PBMCs, sampled after 36 months of ibrutinib treatment. CDR3 in amino acids: CAIGLAGGPGEQYF. Written as DNA, the CDR3 is TGTGCCATCGGACTAGCGGGAGGGCCCGGCGAGCAGTACTTC.